The T cell receptor beta chain under discussion was sequenced for a study of blood T cell repertoires in COVID-19. Participant age was about 18 to 89 years, and participants resided in approximately 24 US areas. Membership in each cohort depended on participant-reported clinical history. Recovered participants had two consecutive negative NP/OP PCR tests, healthcare professional clearance, or symptom resolution. Per the authors' pipeline: Amplification of reference gene primers provided the estimated nucleated cell counts. The data were produced by immunoSEQ multiplex PCR, yet TCRdb's version contains in-frame clones alone and is incomplete. Clone size and V and J calls were adopted from that table, with D and trimming inferred from the DNA. The repertoire includes some 320,000 clones, around 90% of them detected once, and roughly 2.6% sits in the top ten. The origin of this receptor is a man aged 60 to 69 who had recovered from COVID-19. The sequenced sample consisted of PBMCs or T cells enriched from blood (not recorded which).

The CDR3 loop reads CASSIGPGQGNGAAYEQYF. CDR3 DNA: TGTGCCAGTAGTATAGGTCCGGGACAGGGGAATGGGGCAGCCTACGAGCAGTACTTC. The genes are TRBV19 and TRBJ2-7, with 10 positions matching TRBD1. Germline values: CDR1 LNHDA, CDR2 SQIVND (reference sequence). The CDR3 is 19 residues long. With V trimmed by 1 base and J by 2 bases, 14 bases remained unmatched.